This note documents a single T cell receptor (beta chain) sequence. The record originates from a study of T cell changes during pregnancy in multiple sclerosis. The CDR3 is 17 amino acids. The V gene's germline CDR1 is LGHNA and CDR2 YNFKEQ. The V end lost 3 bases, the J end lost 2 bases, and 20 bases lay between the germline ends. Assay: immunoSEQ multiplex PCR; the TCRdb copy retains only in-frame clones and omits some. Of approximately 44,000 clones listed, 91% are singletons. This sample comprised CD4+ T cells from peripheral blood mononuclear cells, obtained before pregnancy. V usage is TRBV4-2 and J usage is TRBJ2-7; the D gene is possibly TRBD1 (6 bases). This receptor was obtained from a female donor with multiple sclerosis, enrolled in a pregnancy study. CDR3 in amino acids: CASSQSTGTPNAYEQYF. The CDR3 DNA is TGTGCCAGCAGCCAGTCAACCGGGACACCAAATGCCTACGAGCAGTACTTC.